This T cell receptor (beta chain) was sequenced in a study of CD8+ T cells in alopecia areata. Background on the study: The tofacitinib course ran for 6 to 18 months and was followed by 6 months off drug.

This clone turned up a few times. Treatment noted: oral pan-JAK inhibitor, 5-10 mg twice daily. Isolated RNA was reverse transcribed into cDNA used as the sequencing template. TCRdb keeps only in-frame clones here, not all; method: immunoSEQ multiplex PCR. This sample has fewer than 350,000 clones, with 58% found just once. The length of the CDR3 is 14 residues. The V gene's germline CDR1 is MNHNY and CDR2 SVGAGI (reference sequence). V was pared by 4 bases and J by 4 bases, with 10 bases between. The TCR was taken from a human donor with alopecia areata. The chain joins TRBV6-6 to TRBJ2-2; D unclear. The sample here was CD4+ T cells sorted from blood, taken at week 24, from a patient treated with tofacitinib. The CDR3 region has the DNA TGTGCCAGCAGTTCCAGTCGACTCACCGGGGAGCTGTTTTTT. Amino acid sequence: CASSSSRLTGELFF.